A selection of T cell receptor beta chains follows, all from one sample in a study of blood T cell repertoires in COVID-19. TCRdb's table, derived via immunoSEQ multiplex PCR, lists solely in-frame clones and lacks some. The table shows more than 250,000 clones, with more than 85% occurring only once. The sample consisted of PBMCs or T cells enriched from blood (not recorded which). Every receptor here comes from a woman younger than 45 who had recovered from COVID-19. Each CDR3 is given with its conserved first and last residue. The D gene is left open where the match is weak. Rows may omit the clone size; those that give it use once, few, many or a size class.

D gene | J gene | clone size | V gene | CDR3 protein | CDR3 DNA
TRBD1 | TRBJ1-2 | NA | TRBV6-2/TRBV6-3 | CASSRDRGTHYGYTF | TGTGCCAGCAGCCGGGACAGGGGAACTCACTATGGCTACACCTTC
NA | TRBJ1-3 | NA | TRBV7-2 | CASSLDSPGNTIYF | TGTGCCAGCAGCTTAGACAGCCCTGGAAACACCATATATTTT
TRBD1 | TRBJ2-3 | NA | TRBV24-1 | CATSDFRGMGQGITDTQYF | TGTGCCACCAGTGATTTCCGGGGTATGGGACAGGGCATAACAGATACGCAGTATTTT
TRBD1 | TRBJ1-6 | NA | TRBV5-6 | CASSWTGGDDSPLHF | TGTGCCAGCAGCTGGACAGGGGGCGATGATTCACCCCTCCACTTT
NA | TRBJ1-1 | NA | TRBV2 | CASSEDRAEAFF | TGTGCCAGCAGTGAAGACAGGGCAGAAGCTTTCTTT
NA | TRBJ2-7 | once | TRBV21-1 | CASSTPPIYEQYF | TGTGCCAGCAGCACCCCCCCTATCTACGAGCAGTACTTC
NA | TRBJ1-2 | NA | TRBV3-1/TRBV3-2 | CASSPRQINYGYTF | TGTGCCAGCAGCCCCAGACAAATTAACTATGGCTACACCTTC
NA | TRBJ2-7 | NA | TRBV5-1 | CASSAREKDRMGEQYF | TGCGCCAGCAGCGCGCGGGAAAAGGACAGGATGGGGGAGCAGTACTTC
NA | TRBJ1-6 | NA | TRBV9 | CASSVDTRLNSPLHF | TGTGCCAGCAGCGTAGATACACGTCTCAATTCACCCCTCCACTTT
NA | TRBJ2-1 | NA | TRBV6-5 | CASTATGSYNEQFF | TGTGCCAGCACGGCGACGGGCTCCTACAATGAGCAGTTCTTC
TRBD1 | TRBJ1-1 | few | TRBV6-5 | CASSYSDRLEAFF | TGTGCCAGCAGTTACTCGGACAGGCTTGAAGCTTTCTTT
NA | TRBJ2-5 | once | TRBV6-2/TRBV6-3 | CASSYSGAESETQYF | TGTGCCAGCAGTTACTCGGGGGCGGAGTCGGAGACCCAGTACTTC